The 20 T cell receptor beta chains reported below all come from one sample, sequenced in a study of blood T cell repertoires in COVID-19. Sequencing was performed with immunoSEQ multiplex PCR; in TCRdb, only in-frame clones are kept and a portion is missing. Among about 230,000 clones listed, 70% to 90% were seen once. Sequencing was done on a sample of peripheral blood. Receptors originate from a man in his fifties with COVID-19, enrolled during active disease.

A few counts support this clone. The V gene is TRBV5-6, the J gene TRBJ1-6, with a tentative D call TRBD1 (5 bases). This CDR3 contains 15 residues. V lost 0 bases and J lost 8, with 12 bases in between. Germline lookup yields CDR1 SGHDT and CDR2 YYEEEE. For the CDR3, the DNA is TGTGCCAGCAGCTTGGCCGGGGGTACGGATTCACCCCTCCACTTT. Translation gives CASSLAGGTDSPLHF. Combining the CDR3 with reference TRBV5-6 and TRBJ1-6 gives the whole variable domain DAGVTQSPTHLIKTRGQQVTLRCSPKSGHDTVSWYQQALGQGPQFIFQYYEEEERQRGNFPDRFSGHQFPNYSSELNVNALLLGDSALYLCASSLAGGTDSPLHFGNGTRLTVT.

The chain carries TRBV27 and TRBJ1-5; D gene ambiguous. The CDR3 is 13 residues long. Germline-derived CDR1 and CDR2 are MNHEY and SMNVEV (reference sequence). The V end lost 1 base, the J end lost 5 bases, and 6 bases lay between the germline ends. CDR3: CASSLFPDQPQHF. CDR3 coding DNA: TGTGCCAGCAGTTTATTTCCGGATCAGCCCCAGCATTTT.

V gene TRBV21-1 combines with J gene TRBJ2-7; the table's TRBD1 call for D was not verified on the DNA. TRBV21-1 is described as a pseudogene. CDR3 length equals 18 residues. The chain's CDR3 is CASPRTGLLKLATYEQYF. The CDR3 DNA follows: TGTGCCAGCCCCAGGACAGGGCTTTTGAAACTAGCGACCTACGAGCAGTACTTC.

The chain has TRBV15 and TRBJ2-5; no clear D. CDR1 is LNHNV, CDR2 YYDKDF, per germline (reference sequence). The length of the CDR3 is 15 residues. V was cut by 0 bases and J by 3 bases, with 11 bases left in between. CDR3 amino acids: CATSRDWRLEETQYF. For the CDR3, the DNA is TGTGCCACCAGCAGAGATTGGCGGCTGGAAGAGACCCAGTACTTC.

For the CDR3, the DNA is TGTGCCAGCAGCTTAGGACTAGCGGGGGCCTCGAACACCGGGGAGCTGTTTTTT. Translated: CASSLGLAGASNTGELFF. The chain has TRBV7-9 and TRBJ2-2; 12 bases map to TRBD2. V lost 1 base, J lost 0 bases, and 3 bases stayed unmatched. The CDR3 length is 18 residues. The V gene's germline CDR1 is SEHNR and CDR2 FQNEAQ (reference sequence).

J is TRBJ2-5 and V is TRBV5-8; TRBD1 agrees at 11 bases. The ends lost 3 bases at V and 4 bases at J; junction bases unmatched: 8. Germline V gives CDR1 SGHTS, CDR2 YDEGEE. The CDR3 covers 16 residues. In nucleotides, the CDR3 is TGTGCCAGCAGCTCCGGGACAGGGGGATCCATAGAGACCCAGTACTTC. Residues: CASSSGTGGSIETQYF. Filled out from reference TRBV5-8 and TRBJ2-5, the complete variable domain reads EAGVTQSPTHLIKTRGQQATLRCSPISGHTSVYWYQQALGLGLQFLLWYDEGEERNRGNFPPRFSGRQFPNYSSELNVNALELEDSALYLCASSSGTGGSIETQYFGPGTRLLVL.

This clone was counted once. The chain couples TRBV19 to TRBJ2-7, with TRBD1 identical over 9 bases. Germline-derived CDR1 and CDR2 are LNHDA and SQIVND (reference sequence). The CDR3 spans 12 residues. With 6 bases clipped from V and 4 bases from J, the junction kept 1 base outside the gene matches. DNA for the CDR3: TGTGCCAGTAGAGACAGGGGGTACGAGCAGTACTTC. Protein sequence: CASRDRGYEQYF. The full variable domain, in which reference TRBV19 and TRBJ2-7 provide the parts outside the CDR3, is DGGITQSPKYLFRKEGQNVTLSCEQNLNHDAMYWYRQDPGQGLRLIYYSQIVNDFQKGDIAEGYSVSREKKESFPLTVTSAQKNPTAFYLCASRDRGYEQYFGPGTRLTVT.

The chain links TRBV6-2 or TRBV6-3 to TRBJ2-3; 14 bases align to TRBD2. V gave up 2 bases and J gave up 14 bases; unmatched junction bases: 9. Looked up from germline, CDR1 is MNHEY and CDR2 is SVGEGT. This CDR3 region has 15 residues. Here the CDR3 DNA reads TGTGCCAGCAGTTACCAAACGGGACTAGCGGGGGTCCCGTATTTT. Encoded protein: CASSYQTGLAGVPYF.

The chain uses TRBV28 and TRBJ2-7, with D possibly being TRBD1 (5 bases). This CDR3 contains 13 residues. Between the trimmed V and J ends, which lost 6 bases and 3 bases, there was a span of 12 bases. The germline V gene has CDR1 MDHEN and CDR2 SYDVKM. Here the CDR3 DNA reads TGTGCCAGCAGCGACAGAACTTTCTACGAGCAGTACTTC. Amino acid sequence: CASSDRTFYEQYF.

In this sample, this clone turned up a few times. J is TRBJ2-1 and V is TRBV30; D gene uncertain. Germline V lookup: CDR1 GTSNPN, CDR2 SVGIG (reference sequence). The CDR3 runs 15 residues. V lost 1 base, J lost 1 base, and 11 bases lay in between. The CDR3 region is CAWSGFRGSYNEQFF. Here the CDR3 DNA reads TGTGCCTGGAGTGGATTCAGAGGTTCCTACAATGAGCAGTTCTTC.

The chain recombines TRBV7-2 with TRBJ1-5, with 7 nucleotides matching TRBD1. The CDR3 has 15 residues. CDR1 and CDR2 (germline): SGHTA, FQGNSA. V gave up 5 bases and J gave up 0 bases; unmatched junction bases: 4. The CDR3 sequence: CASSKGQTSNQPQHF. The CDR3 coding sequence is TGTGCCAGCAGCAAGGGACAGACTAGCAATCAGCCCCAGCATTTT.

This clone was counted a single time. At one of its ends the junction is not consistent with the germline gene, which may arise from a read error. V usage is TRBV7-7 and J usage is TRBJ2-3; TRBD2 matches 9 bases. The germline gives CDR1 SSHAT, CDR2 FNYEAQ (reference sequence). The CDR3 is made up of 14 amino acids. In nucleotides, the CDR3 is TGTGCTAGCAGCTTAGCGGGAGTCACAGATACGCAGTATTTT. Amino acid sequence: CASSLAGVTDTQYF.

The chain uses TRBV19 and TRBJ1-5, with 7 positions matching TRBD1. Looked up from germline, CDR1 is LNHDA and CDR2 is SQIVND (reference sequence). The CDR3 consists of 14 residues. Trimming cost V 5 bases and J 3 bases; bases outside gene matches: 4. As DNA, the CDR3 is TGTGCCAGTAGTGGCGACAGGGTCAATCAGCCCCAGCATTTT. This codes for CASSGDRVNQPQHF.

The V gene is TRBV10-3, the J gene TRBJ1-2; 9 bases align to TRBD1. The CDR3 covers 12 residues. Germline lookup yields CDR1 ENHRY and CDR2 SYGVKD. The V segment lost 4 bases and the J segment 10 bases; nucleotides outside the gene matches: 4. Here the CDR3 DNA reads TGTGCCATCAGTGCGGACAGGGGCGACTACACCTTC. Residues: CAISADRGDYTF.

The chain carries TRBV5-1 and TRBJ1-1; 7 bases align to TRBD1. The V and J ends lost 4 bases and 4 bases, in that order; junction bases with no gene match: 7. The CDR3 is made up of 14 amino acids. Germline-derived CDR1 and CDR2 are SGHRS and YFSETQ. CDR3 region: CASSTTGVGTEAFF. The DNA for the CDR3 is TGCGCCAGCAGCACAACAGGGGTTGGCACTGAAGCTTTCTTT.

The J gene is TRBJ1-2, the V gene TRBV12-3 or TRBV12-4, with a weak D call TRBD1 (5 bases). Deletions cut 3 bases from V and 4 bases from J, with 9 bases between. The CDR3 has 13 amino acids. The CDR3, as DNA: TGTGCCAGCAGTTTCGACAGCGTCTATGGCTACACCTTC. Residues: CASSFDSVYGYTF.

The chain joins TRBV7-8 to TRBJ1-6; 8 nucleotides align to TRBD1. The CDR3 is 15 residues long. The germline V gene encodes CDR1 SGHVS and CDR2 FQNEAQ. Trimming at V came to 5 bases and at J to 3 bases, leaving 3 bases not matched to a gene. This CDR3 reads CASSPGQGYNSPLHF. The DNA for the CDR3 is TGTGCCAGCAGCCCTGGACAGGGCTATAATTCACCCCTCCACTTT.

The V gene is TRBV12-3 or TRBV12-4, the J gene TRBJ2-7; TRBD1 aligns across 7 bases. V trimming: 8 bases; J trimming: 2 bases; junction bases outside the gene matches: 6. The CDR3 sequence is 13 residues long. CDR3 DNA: TGTGCCAGCGCCAGGACAGGACCCTACGAGCAGTACTTC. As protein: CASARTGPYEQYF.

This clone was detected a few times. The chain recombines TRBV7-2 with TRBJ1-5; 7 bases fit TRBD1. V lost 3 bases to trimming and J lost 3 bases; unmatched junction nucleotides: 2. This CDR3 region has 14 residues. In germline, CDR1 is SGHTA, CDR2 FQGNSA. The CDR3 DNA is TGTGCCAGCAGCTTGGGACAGTCCAATCAGCCCCAGCATTTT. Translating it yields CASSLGQSNQPQHF.

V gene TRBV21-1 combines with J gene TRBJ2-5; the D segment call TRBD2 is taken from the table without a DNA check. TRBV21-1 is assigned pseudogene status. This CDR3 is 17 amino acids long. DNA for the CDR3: TGTGCCAGCAGCAAAGAGTTGGTCACTATTCACGAAGAGACCCAGTACTTC. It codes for CASSKELVTIHEETQYF.